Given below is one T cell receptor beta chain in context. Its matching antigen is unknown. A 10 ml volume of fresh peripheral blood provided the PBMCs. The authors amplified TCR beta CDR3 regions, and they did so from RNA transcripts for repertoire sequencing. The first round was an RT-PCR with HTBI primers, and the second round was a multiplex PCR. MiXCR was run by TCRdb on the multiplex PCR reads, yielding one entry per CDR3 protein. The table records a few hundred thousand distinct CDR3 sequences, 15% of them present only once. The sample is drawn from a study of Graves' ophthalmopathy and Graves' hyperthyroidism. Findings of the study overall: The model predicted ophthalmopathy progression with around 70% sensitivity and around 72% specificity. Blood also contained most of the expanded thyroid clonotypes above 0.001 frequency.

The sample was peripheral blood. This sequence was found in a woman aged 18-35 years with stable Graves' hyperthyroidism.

The CDR3 DNA sequence: TGTGCCAGCAGTTGGGGGACAGGGGGATACGAGCAGTACGTC. Residues: CASSWGTGGYEQYV. The V gene is TRBV12-3 or TRBV12-4, the J gene TRBJ2-7, with TRBD1 matching 11 bases. Trimming at V came to 4 bases and at J to 4 bases, leaving 3 bases not matched to a gene. The CDR3 length is 14 residues.